Shown below are 29 T cell receptor beta chains from a single sample sequenced in a study of Ad26.COV2.S vaccination and SARS-CoV-2 variants. Treatment given: 15 to 20 received Ad26.COV2.S at low or high dose, single or two shots; about 5 received placebo; per-sample allocation not given. Collection of the samples took place on day 63 after the first injection of vaccine or placebo. The protocol was immunoSEQ multiplex PCR, while the TCRdb copy is restricted to in-frame clones and leaves out a portion. Altogether roughly 420,000 clones are present, roughly 89% being singletons, with the ten largest covering around 2.6%. The sequenced sample was peripheral blood, obtained in a trial of Ad26.COV2.S vaccine versus placebo. The receptors stem from a person between 18 and 60 years old who received the Ad26.COV2.S COVID-19 vaccine or a placebo.

The chain couples TRBV4-3 to TRBJ2-3, with TRBD2 identical over 9 bases. J was trimmed by 2 bases and V by 3 bases; bases with no gene match: 3. The CDR3 has 15 amino acids. Germline V gene sequence: CDR1 LGHNA, CDR2 YSLEER. CDR3 sequence reads: CASSQREGVTDTQYF. CDR3 in DNA: TGCGCCAGCAGCCAGCGGGAGGGCGTCACAGATACGCAGTATTTT.

This clone has just one count. This sample also contains other DNA sequences that code for the same CDR3. The chain couples TRBV5-4 to TRBJ2-5; no clear D gene. Deletions cut 2 bases from V and 2 bases from J, with 10 bases between. The CDR3 is made up of 14 amino acids. Germline values: CDR1 SGHNT, CDR2 YYREEE (reference sequence). The CDR3 spells CASSLGQLQETQYF. DNA for the CDR3: TGTGCCAGCAGCTTAGGTCAGTTACAAGAGACCCAGTACTTC.

The rearrangement uses TRBV28 and TRBJ1-5; D is unresolved. V shed 8 bases and J shed 4 bases, with 15 bases lying between them. Germline V gene data show CDR1 as MDHEN and CDR2 as SYDVKM. This CDR3 contains 14 residues. The CDR3 region has the DNA TGTGCCAGCGATACATCGCCAGGAAATCAGCCCCAGCATTTT. Translating gives CASDTSPGNQPQHF.

This rearrangement joins TRBV5-4 to TRBJ2-7; a weak D match, TRBD1 (5 bases). Germline assignment: CDR1 SGHNT and CDR2 YYREEE (reference sequence). Trimming stripped 4 bases from V and 0 bases from J, with 17 bases between. The CDR3 is 16 residues long. Written as DNA, the CDR3 is TGTGCCAGCAGCAGGGGAAGGTGGGAAGCCTCCTACGAGCAGTACTTC. Residues: CASSRGRWEASYEQYF.

The rearrangement links TRBV5-1 to TRBJ2-3; D is unclear. V lost 0 bases and J lost 2, with 4 bases in between. CDR3 size: 13 residues. Germline V gives CDR1 SGHRS, CDR2 YFSETQ. CDR3 loop: CASSLDTTDTQYF. The CDR3 bases are TGCGCCAGCAGCTTGGATACCACAGATACGCAGTATTTT. Drawing the rest from reference TRBV5-1 and TRBJ2-3, the complete variable domain is KAGVTQTPRYLIKTRGQQVTLSCSPISGHRSVSWYQQTPGQGLQFLFEYFSETQRNKGNFPGRFSGRQFSNSRSEMNVSTLELGDSALYLCASSLDTTDTQYFGPGTRLTVL.

The chain has TRBV12-3 or TRBV12-4 and TRBJ1-1, with D perhaps TRBD1 (6 bases). V was shortened by 4 bases and J by 4 bases, with 10 bases between the two germline ends. The CDR3 consists of 13 residues. This CDR3 is CASSSQGRTEAFF. The CDR3 nucleotides are TGTGCCAGCAGTTCTCAGGGGCGCACTGAAGCTTTCTTT.

The J gene is TRBJ2-5, the V gene TRBV12-3 or TRBV12-4; 7 bases agree with TRBD2. This CDR3 has 11 residues. Germline trimming cut 6 bases from V and 7 bases from J; bases unmatched to any gene: 2. The CDR3 nucleotides read TGTGCCAGCAGCTGGGGGGGGACCCAGTACTTC. This gives the protein CASSWGGTQYF.

The chain employs TRBV11-1 and TRBJ2-7; unclear D gene. Germline values: CDR1 SGHAT, CDR2 FQDESV (reference sequence). V shed 4 bases and J shed 2 bases, with 9 bases lying between them. The CDR3 contains 13 residues. CDR3 in amino acids: CASSYGYTYEQYF. The CDR3 bases are TGTGCCAGCAGCTACGGGTATACCTACGAGCAGTACTTC. The entire variable domain, with the rest obtained from reference TRBV11-1 and TRBJ2-7, is as follows: EAEVAQSPRYKITEKSQAVAFWCDPISGHATLYWYRQILGQGPELLVQFQDESVVDDSQLPKDRFSAERLKGVDSTLKIQPAELGDSAMYLCASSYGYTYEQYFGPGTRLTVT.

The CDR3 loop is CASSSDPRDSPLHF. The CDR3 DNA reads as TGTGCCAGTAGTTCCGACCCTAGGGATTCACCCCTCCACTTT. The chain uses TRBV19 and TRBJ1-6, with unresolved D. The CDR3 runs 14 residues. V lost 5 bases and J 8 bases, leaving 13 bases between the germline ends. Germline CDR1 LNHDA, CDR2 SQIVND (reference sequence).

This clone has at least ten counts. V gene TRBV24-1 combines with J gene TRBJ2-2; TRBD1 matches 7 bases. CDR3 size: 15 residues. Looked up from germline, CDR1 is KGHDR and CDR2 is SFDVKD. V lost 6 bases, J lost 3 bases, and 6 bases stayed unmatched. CDR3 sequence: CATSLQGTHTGELFF. CDR3 nucleotide sequence: TGTGCCACCAGTTTACAGGGGACGCACACCGGGGAGCTGTTTTTT.

The rearrangement uses TRBV4-1 and TRBJ1-2; a weak D match, TRBD1 (5 bases). This CDR3 region has 15 residues. CDR1 and CDR2 (germline): MGHRA, YSYEKL. V lost 0 bases, J lost 2 bases, and 10 bases lay in between. The CDR3, as DNA: TGCGCCAGCAGCCAAGATTCGGCAGGGAACTATGGCTACACCTTC. Its translation is CASSQDSAGNYGYTF.

The chain joins TRBV12-3 or TRBV12-4 to TRBJ2-7; D may be TRBD1 (6 bases). The CDR3 runs to 13 residues. V lost 5 bases and J 1 base, leaving 9 bases between the germline ends. CDR3 DNA sequence: TGTGCCAGCAGTGTTGGACAGTCCTACGAGCAGTACGTC. It yields the protein CASSVGQSYEQYV.

The rearrangement uses TRBV18 and TRBJ2-1, with D perhaps TRBD2 (5 bases). CDR1 is KGHSH and CDR2 is LQKENI in the germline V gene. With 2 bases removed from V and 6 bases from J, the gap between germline ends came to 8 bases. The CDR3 contains 13 residues. CDR3 region: CASSPGSFNEQFF. DNA of the CDR3: TGTGCCAGCTCACCAGGGAGCTTCAATGAGCAGTTCTTC.

The gene calls are TRBV6-6 and TRBJ2-7; 8 bases map to TRBD1. CDR1 MNHNY and CDR2 SVGAGI come from the germline V gene (reference sequence). The CDR3 spans 15 residues. V lost 4 bases and J lost 3; bases outside the gene matches: 8. The CDR3 sequence is CASSSTGGWGYEQYF. The CDR3 DNA reads as TGTGCCAGCAGTTCTACAGGGGGATGGGGCTACGAGCAGTACTTC.

The chain has TRBV18 and TRBJ2-5, with unresolved D. Germline CDR1 and CDR2: KGHSH and LQKENI. The CDR3 is 14 residues long. The V gene lost 2 bases and the J gene lost 1 base, with 8 bases spanning the gap. CDR3 in amino acids: CASSPGTTQETQYF. The CDR3 nucleotides read TGTGCCAGCTCACCAGGCACAACCCAAGAGACCCAGTACTTC.

The chain recombines TRBV6-1 with TRBJ2-5; weak D call: TRBD1 (5 bases). This CDR3 is 13 amino acids long. Germline V CDR1 and CDR2: MNHNS, SASEGT. Deletions cut 3 bases from V and 3 bases from J, with 8 bases between. The CDR3 DNA reads TGTGCCAGCAGTGAGGACATGGAAGAGACCCAGTACTTC. Residues: CASSEDMEETQYF.

The chain recombines TRBV7-9 with TRBJ1-1; maybe TRBD1 (6 bases). Germline V gene data show CDR1 as SEHNR and CDR2 as FQNEAQ (reference sequence). Trimming removed 4 bases at V and 6 bases at J, with 9 bases between. The CDR3 sequence is 12 residues long. As DNA, the CDR3 is TGTGCCAGCAGCTACAACAGGGCTGAAGCTTTCTTT. Its protein is CASSYNRAEAFF.

The sample holds one count of this clone. The chain has TRBV27 and TRBJ2-6; D remains ambiguous. V was cut by 8 bases and J by 4 bases, with 9 bases left in between. Germline values: CDR1 MNHEY, CDR2 SMNVEV (reference sequence). The CDR3 is 13 amino acids. The CDR3 loop is CASCGLGANVLTF. CDR3 sequence (DNA): TGTGCCAGCTGCGGATTGGGGGCCAACGTCCTGACTTTC.

This sequence joins TRBV7-9 and TRBJ2-3, with TRBD2 matching 8 bases. The trim removed 1 base at V and 1 base at J, leaving 7 bases unmatched. Looked up from germline, CDR1 is SEHNR and CDR2 is FQNEAQ (reference sequence). The CDR3 runs to 17 residues. CDR3 amino acids: CASSLGVREGRTDTQYF. The CDR3, as DNA: TGTGCCAGCAGCTTAGGGGTTCGGGAGGGGCGCACAGATACGCAGTATTTT.

The gene calls are TRBV6-5 and TRBJ1-2; 9 positions agree with TRBD1. Trimming took 6 bases from V and 3 from J; bases not matched to a gene: 5. CDR3 length: 14 amino acids. CDR1 is MNHEY, CDR2 SVGAGI, per germline. The CDR3: CASSKRQGDYGYTF. CDR3 bases: TGTGCCAGCAGCAAGAGACAGGGGGACTATGGCTACACCTTC.

V usage is TRBV18 and J usage is TRBJ2-3, with 9 bases fitting TRBD1. Unmatched junction bases numbered 8, after V lost 4 bases and J lost 3 bases. The CDR3 spans 16 residues. Germline values: CDR1 KGHSH, CDR2 LQKENI. The CDR3 loop reads CASSQRTGAGTDTQYF. DNA for the CDR3: TGTGCCAGCTCACAACGGACAGGGGCAGGGACAGATACGCAGTATTTT.

The genes are TRBV7-2 and TRBJ2-3; 9 positions match TRBD2. V lost 1 base and J lost 4; bases outside the gene matches: 12. The germline CDR1 and CDR2 sequences are SGHTA and FQGNSA. This CDR3 is 18 amino acids long. The CDR3 region is CASSLGDSGSRWSDTQYF. CDR3 sequence (DNA): TGTGCCAGCAGCTTAGGGGATAGCGGGAGTAGGTGGTCAGATACGCAGTATTTT.

The chain joins TRBV6-2 or TRBV6-3 to TRBJ1-5; TRBD1 matches at 12 bases. The germline V gene has CDR1 MNHEY and CDR2 SVGEGT. Unmatched junction bases numbered 7, after V lost 0 bases and J lost 7 bases. This CDR3 is built from 17 residues. The CDR3: CASSYSEGQGASQPQHF. The CDR3 nucleotides are TGTGCCAGCAGTTACTCGGAGGGACAGGGGGCCAGCCAGCCCCAGCATTTT.

The J gene is TRBJ2-1, the V gene TRBV28; D unclear. The CDR3 spans 15 residues. The germline V gene encodes CDR1 MDHEN and CDR2 SYDVKM. V was cut by 6 bases and J by 6 bases, with 18 bases left in between. The CDR3, as DNA: TGTGCCAGCAGACGGGCCCCTCCACTTGGCAATGAGCAGTTCTTC. Protein sequence: CASRRAPPLGNEQFF.

This sequence joins TRBV28 and TRBJ1-5; tentatively, D is TRBD1 (6 bases). The CDR3 extends over 14 amino acids. V was cut by 1 base and J by 6 bases, with 10 bases left in between. Germline V gene sequence: CDR1 MDHEN, CDR2 SYDVKM. The CDR3 reads CASSLLPGAQPQHF. In nucleotides, the CDR3 is TGTGCCAGCAGTTTATTGCCAGGGGCTCAGCCCCAGCATTTT.

CDR3 DNA sequence: TGTGCCAGCGGGGCGGGATCCTTGCTAGAGACCCAGTACTTC. Its translation is CASGAGSLLETQYF. The J gene is TRBJ2-5, the V gene TRBV3-1 (or the pseudogene TRBV3-2); a weak D match, TRBD2 (6 bases). The germline V gene has CDR1 LGHDT and CDR2 YNNKEL (reference sequence). The CDR3 runs to 14 residues. Trimming shortened V by 8 bases and J by 4 bases, and 17 bases separated the two germline ends.

This clone was counted once. The V call is TRBV18, the J call TRBJ1-1; TRBD1 matches at 7 bases. Germline V CDR1 and CDR2: KGHSH, LQKENI. The CDR3 consists of 17 residues. J was trimmed by 1 base and V by 3 bases; bases with no gene match: 11. The CDR3 loop is CASSPGLPGGGNTEAFF. CDR3 sequence (DNA): TGTGCCAGCTCACCCGGGCTCCCAGGGGGTGGGAACACTGAAGCTTTCTTT.

The chain carries TRBV7-2 and TRBJ2-2, with D perhaps TRBD2 (5 bases). Trimming removed 1 base at V and 3 bases at J, with 18 bases between. The germline V gene has CDR1 SGHTA and CDR2 FQGNSA. The CDR3 contains 18 residues. CDR3 nucleotide sequence: TGTGCCAGCAGCTTAGATATCACTAGATTTGGAGACACCGGGGAGCTGTTTTTT. It specifies CASSLDITRFGDTGELFF.

The chain recombines TRBV4-3 with TRBJ1-5; D call uncertain. This CDR3 contains 15 residues. Per germline, CDR1 LGHNA and CDR2 YSLEER. V lost 5 bases and J lost 2, with 13 bases in between. The DNA of the CDR3 is TGCGCCAGCAGCTTGTCAGTAATGGGCAATCAGCCCCAGCATTTT. As protein: CASSLSVMGNQPQHF.